Here is one TCR beta chain with its context. There are a few counts of this clone. The target of this receptor is not known. Base-call qualities are not available, and no considerably larger clone is one nucleotide away. The data belong to a study of beta chain features in type 1 diabetes (dated by TCRdb to the late 2010s). For context, the study as a whole: Patients and healthy donors did not differ in mean age, gender distribution, total cell number or subset yield. Across all samples, around 100 million sorted cells were examined, and cell number per subset correlated strongly with RNA yield. Regulatory and stem cell-like memory subsets were obtained from only 8 patients and about 8 healthy donors, while naive and central memory subsets were obtained from all 30 or so donors. In the study, TCRB repertoires of sorted circulating CD4+ T cell subsets from recently diagnosed type 1 diabetes patients were compared with those of matched healthy donors.

The entire isolated RNA was reverse transcribed using the High Capacity cDNA Reverse Transcription Kit, and thus expressed TCRB transcripts were sequenced. Deep immunoSEQ sequencing was performed on naive, central memory and regulatory T cell samples, with an average of around 3.4 million total reads per sample. Sorted cells were lysed in RLT buffer and RNA was extracted with DNase-treated RNeasy Micro or Mini kits, depending on cell number. To prevent cross-contamination, each cell subset was processed individually, whereas patient and healthy donor samples were processed jointly. The immunoSEQ multiplex PCR was used to amplify TCRB sequences from cDNA, generating 87-bp fragments that spanned the CDR3 region. Amplicons were sequenced on the Illumina HiSeq platform. In the source study's methods: PCR bias was computationally corrected using synthetic template baselines, reads within Hamming distance 2 were collapsed, and singletons that could not be merged were discarded. Reads were aligned against IMGT to assign V, D and J genes, CDR3 length and insertions or deletions at six rearrangement sites. Within each subset, clonotype counts were normalized to sorted cell number, after which true diversity and Gini coefficients were computed with the tcR R package. The overlap coefficient, calculated on TCRB nucleotide sequences, was used to measure repertoire sharing. As a proxy for the pre-selection repertoire, out-of-frame TCRB sequences from naive cells were analyzed. Drawn from immuneACCESS, this table holds only the in-frame rearrangements with V and J called that TCRdb kept. Clones are partly lost; checked studies trace under half to an unresolved V gene and leave the rest unexplained. For V, J and clone size, that table is used; D and trimming come from the DNA. A total of some 360,000 clones appear in this sample, about 18% of them only once. In total, the top ten clones hold 0.035% to 0.055% of the sample.

Inclusive of the bounding cysteine and phenylalanine, the CDR3 is 15 residues long. Only the CDR3 region is kept as DNA, spanning 45 bases read in frame from base 1. Trimming takes 4 bases from V and 6 bases from J, and the germline ends sit 18 bases apart. CDR1 and CDR2, looked up from the germline V gene, are SGDLS and YYNGEE. From each donor, a single peripheral blood sample of approximately 110 mL on average was drawn into heparinised tubes. A BD FACSAria II and a panel including CD45RO, CCR7, CD25, CD127, CD95 and CD27 were used to sort naive, central memory, regulatory and stem cell-like memory CD4+ T cells. Purity was above 98% for every sorted population. Right away, PBMCs were isolated by Lymphoprep density gradient centrifugation and were stained directly, with no culture step. To minimize batch effects, samples were stained and sorted in pairs, one healthy donor with one patient per experiment.

The research as a whole found: Naive, central memory and regulatory TCRB repertoires appeared more similar among patients than among healthy donors. HLA sub-analyses involved small numbers of individuals, so any influence of HLA type on TCRB rearrangement remained unresolved. Because cDNA was sequenced instead of genomic DNA, activated cells with high expression could be over-represented, although the groups did not differ in activation or CD3 levels. At VDJ recombination sites, type 1 diabetes patients had fewer insertions and more deleted nucleotides, which implies abnormalities in thymic rearrangement. In all four CD4+ subsets, TCRB CDR3 length was moderately but significantly shorter in type 1 diabetes patients. PCR might favor shorter templates, but patient and control samples were amplified and corrected together, so any skew would affect both groups equally.

The sequence was collected from a woman under 30 in good health. This sequence uses TRBV9 and TRBJ2-3; the D gene is perhaps TRBD2, from 6 matching bases. Sequenced material: naive CD4+ T cells from blood. What this sample's cell subset or site label stands for: true naive CD4+ T cells. Read as DNA, the sequence is TGTGCCAGCAGCCCCTGGGGCCGGGAGAGTGATACGCAGTATTTT. Its coded protein is CASSPWGRESDTQYF.